These T cell receptor beta chains were read from a single sample in a study of T cell clonotyping in hematopoietic cell transplantation. The assay was immunoSEQ multiplex PCR, and TCRdb's table has in-frame clones only and misses some. The sample has about 36,000 clones, 85% to 95% seen once. The input for sequencing was peripheral blood mononuclear cells, taken before stem cell transplant. Receptors were obtained from a man aged 35-49 years with chronic myeloid leukemia. Some clones in this sample may be carry-over from other donors' samples. Each CDR3 is given with its conserved first and last residue. The D gene is left open where the match is weak. The size entry is marked missing in some rows and otherwise reads once, few, many or a size class.

V gene: TRBV7-9
J gene: TRBJ1-1
clone size: -
D gene: TRBD1
CDR3 protein: CASSLKDRGRLGNTEAFF
CDR3 DNA: TGTGCCAGCAGCTTGAAGGACAGGGGTAGATTAGGGAACACTGAAGCTTTCTTT

V gene: TRBV28
J gene: TRBJ2-5
clone size: -
D gene: -
CDR3 protein: CASSLTISRETQYF
CDR3 DNA: TGTGCCAGCAGTTTAACTATATCAAGAGAGACCCAGTACTTC

V gene: TRBV27
J gene: TRBJ1-5
clone size: -
D gene: -
CDR3 protein: CASSPPGQAEHF
CDR3 DNA: TGTGCCAGCAGCCCCCCAGGCCAGGCCGAACATTTT

V gene: TRBV4-2
J gene: TRBJ2-3
clone size: -
D gene: TRBD2
CDR3 protein: CASSQEASGVGTQYF
CDR3 DNA: TGTGCCAGCAGCCAAGAGGCTAGCGGGGTTGGAACGCAGTATTTT

V gene: TRBV2
J gene: TRBJ1-2
clone size: -
D gene: -
CDR3 protein: CASSPGGVRYGYTF
CDR3 DNA: TGTGCCAGCAGTCCGGGGGGAGTCCGCTATGGCTACACCTTC

V gene: TRBV19
J gene: TRBJ1-4
clone size: -
D gene: TRBD1
CDR3 protein: CASSTTGVGEKLFF
CDR3 DNA: TGTGCCAGTAGTACGACAGGGGTCGGTGAAAAACTGTTTTTT

V gene: TRBV4-2
J gene: TRBJ2-4
clone size: -
D gene: -
CDR3 protein: CASSRTMVGDRGSLAKNIQYF
CDR3 DNA: TGTGCCAGCAGCCGCACCATGGTGGGGGACCGCGGGTCCTTAGCCAAAAACATTCAGTACTTC

V gene: TRBV6-5
J gene: TRBJ2-7
clone size: -
D gene: TRBD1
CDR3 protein: CASSHRDRAAYEQYF
CDR3 DNA: TGTGCCAGCAGTCACCGGGACAGGGCCGCCTACGAGCAGTACTTC

V gene: TRBV6-4
J gene: TRBJ2-3
clone size: few
D gene: TRBD2
CDR3 protein: CASSDSSGGADTQYF
CDR3 DNA: TGTGCCAGCAGTGACTCTAGCGGGGGGGCAGATACGCAGTATTTT

V gene: TRBV4-1
J gene: TRBJ2-3
clone size: -
D gene: TRBD2
CDR3 protein: CASSQIAGGLTDTQYF
CDR3 DNA: TGCGCCAGCAGCCAAATAGCGGGGGGGCTCACAGATACGCAGTATTTT

V gene: TRBV7-2
J gene: TRBJ1-4
clone size: -
D gene: -
CDR3 protein: CASGPRGVSVEKLFF
CDR3 DNA: TGTGCCAGCGGCCCGAGGGGGGTATCCGTCGAAAAACTGTTTTTT

V gene: TRBV5-8
J gene: TRBJ1-2
clone size: once
D gene: -
CDR3 protein: CASTKGGGNYGYTF
CDR3 DNA: TGTGCCAGCACCAAGGGCGGGGGCAACTATGGCTACACCTTC

V gene: TRBV6-5
J gene: TRBJ2-5
clone size: -
D gene: -
CDR3 protein: CASSYRGLFSQETQYF
CDR3 DNA: TGTGCCAGCAGTTACCGGGGGCTCTTTTCCCAAGAGACCCAGTACTTC

V gene: TRBV2
J gene: TRBJ2-7
clone size: -
D gene: TRBD1
CDR3 protein: CASSEAHTGTGGEQYF
CDR3 DNA: TGTGCCAGCAGTGAAGCTCATACCGGGACAGGGGGCGAGCAGTACTTC

V gene: TRBV15
J gene: TRBJ2-5
clone size: -
D gene: TRBD1
CDR3 protein: CATSSDRGKETQYF
CDR3 DNA: TGTGCCACCAGCAGCGACAGGGGGAAAGAGACCCAGTACTTC

V gene: TRBV25-1
J gene: TRBJ1-5
clone size: -
D gene: -
CDR3 protein: CASSDDRLNQPQHF
CDR3 DNA: TGTGCCAGCAGTGACGACAGGCTCAATCAGCCCCAGCATTTT

V gene: TRBV30
J gene: TRBJ2-1
clone size: -
D gene: TRBD1
CDR3 protein: CAWNTGVSYNEQFF
CDR3 DNA: TGTGCCTGGAACACAGGGGTTTCCTACAATGAGCAGTTCTTC

V gene: TRBV9
J gene: TRBJ1-3
clone size: -
D gene: TRBD1
CDR3 protein: CASSPESTGSGNTIYF
CDR3 DNA: TGTGCCAGCAGCCCAGAGTCGACAGGGAGTGGAAACACCATATATTTT

V gene: TRBV7-2
J gene: TRBJ2-3
clone size: -
D gene: -
CDR3 protein: CASSLVGGALTDTQYF
CDR3 DNA: TGTGCCAGCAGCTTAGTGGGGGGGGCTCTCACAGATACGCAGTATTTT

V gene: TRBV9
J gene: TRBJ2-7
clone size: once
D gene: TRBD2
CDR3 protein: CASSEGTSGGSEQYF
CDR3 DNA: TGTGCCAGCAGCGAGGGGACTAGCGGGGGTTCGGAGCAGTACTTC

V gene: TRBV27
J gene: TRBJ2-7
clone size: -
D gene: -
CDR3 protein: CASWGAYEQYF
CDR3 DNA: TGTGCCAGCTGGGGGGCCTACGAGCAGTACTTC

V gene: TRBV7-2
J gene: TRBJ2-5
clone size: -
D gene: -
CDR3 protein: CASSFRVGSGETQYF
CDR3 DNA: TGTGCCAGCAGCTTCCGGGTAGGGTCTGGAGAGACCCAGTACTTC

V gene: TRBV4-2
J gene: TRBJ2-1
clone size: -
D gene: TRBD1
CDR3 protein: CASSVRTGPFSDNEQFF
CDR3 DNA: TGTGCCAGCAGCGTCCGGACAGGGCCCTTCTCTGACAATGAGCAGTTCTTC

V gene: TRBV7-3
J gene: TRBJ2-1
clone size: -
D gene: -
CDR3 protein: CASSLGLTDYNEQFF
CDR3 DNA: TGTGCCAGCAGCTTAGGACTCACGGACTACAATGAGCAGTTCTTC

V gene: TRBV7-9
J gene: TRBJ2-2
clone size: -
D gene: -
CDR3 protein: CASSLEVGELFF
CDR3 DNA: TGTGCCAGCAGCCTAGAGGTCGGGGAGCTGTTTTTT

V gene: TRBV7-8
J gene: TRBJ1-3
clone size: few
D gene: -
CDR3 protein: CASSLNTQGNTIYF
CDR3 DNA: TGTGCCAGCAGCTTGAACACCCAAGGAAACACCATATATTTT

V gene: TRBV6-6
J gene: TRBJ2-1
clone size: -
D gene: -
CDR3 protein: CASRGAGRSYNEQFF
CDR3 DNA: TGTGCCAGCAGGGGGGCAGGGCGATCCTACAATGAGCAGTTCTTC

V gene: TRBV4-1
J gene: TRBJ2-3
clone size: -
D gene: TRBD1
CDR3 protein: CASSQVGTANTQYF
CDR3 DNA: TGCGCCAGCAGCCAAGTAGGGACAGCTAATACGCAGTATTTT

V gene: TRBV28
J gene: TRBJ1-5
clone size: -
D gene: -
CDR3 protein: CASSPRGHHGLPQHF
CDR3 DNA: TGTGCCAGCAGCCCTAGAGGACACCACGGGTTGCCCCAGCATTTT

V gene: TRBV4-3
J gene: TRBJ2-7
clone size: -
D gene: -
CDR3 protein: CASSQDRGSYEQYF
CDR3 DNA: TGCGCCAGCAGCCAAGATCGGGGGTCCTACGAGCAGTACTTC

V gene: TRBV28
J gene: TRBJ1-2
clone size: -
D gene: -
CDR3 protein: CASSLSAPVQGYGYTF
CDR3 DNA: TGTGCCAGCAGTTTATCCGCCCCGGTACAAGGCTATGGCTACACCTTC

V gene: TRBV13
J gene: TRBJ1-6
clone size: -
D gene: -
CDR3 protein: CASSFRNSPLHF
CDR3 DNA: TGTGCCAGCAGCTTTCGAAATTCACCCCTCCACTTT

V gene: TRBV27
J gene: TRBJ2-3
clone size: -
D gene: -
CDR3 protein: CASSVVGVDTQYF
CDR3 DNA: TGTGCCAGCTCGGTCGTCGGGGTAGATACGCAGTATTTT

V gene: TRBV2
J gene: TRBJ1-1
clone size: -
D gene: -
CDR3 protein: CASKRETEAFF
CDR3 DNA: TGTGCCAGCAAGAGGGAAACTGAAGCTTTCTTT

V gene: TRBV11-2
J gene: TRBJ1-6
clone size: once
D gene: -
CDR3 protein: CASSSRQNSPLHF
CDR3 DNA: TGTGCCAGCAGCTCAAGACAGAATTCACCCCTCCACTTT

V gene: TRBV20-1
J gene: TRBJ1-4
clone size: -
D gene: -
CDR3 protein: CSALIHEKLFF
CDR3 DNA: TGCAGTGCCCTCATTCATGAAAAACTGTTTTTT